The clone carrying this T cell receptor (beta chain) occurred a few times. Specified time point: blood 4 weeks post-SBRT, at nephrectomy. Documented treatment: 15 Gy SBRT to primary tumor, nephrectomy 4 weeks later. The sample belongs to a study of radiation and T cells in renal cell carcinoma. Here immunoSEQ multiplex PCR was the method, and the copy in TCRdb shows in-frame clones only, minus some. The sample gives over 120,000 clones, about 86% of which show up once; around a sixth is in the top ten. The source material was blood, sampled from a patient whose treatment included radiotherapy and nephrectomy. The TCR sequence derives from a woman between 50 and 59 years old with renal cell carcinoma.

CDR3 sequence: CASSPQRGGYNEQFF. The CDR3 DNA sequence: TGTGCCAGCAGCCCGCAGCGGGGGGGCTATAATGAGCAGTTCTTC. This chain links TRBV7-7 with TRBJ2-1, with 10 bases lining up with TRBD2. The trim removed 5 bases at V and 7 bases at J, leaving 8 bases unmatched. Germline CDR1 and CDR2: SSHAT and FNYEAQ (reference sequence). The CDR3 totals 15 residues.